A selection of T cell receptor beta chains follows, all from one sample in a study of cytomegalovirus exposure and HLA in healthy donors. Data came from immunoSEQ multiplex PCR; TCRdb stores just in-frame clones and leaves some out. The table has more than 150,000 clones, less than 85% seen once. Sequencing used PBMCs. Receptors were obtained from a girl aged 5-17 years in good health and CMV-seropositive. Each CDR3 is given with its conserved first and last residue. A D gene is named only where the DNA matches it firmly.

d_call j_call cdr3_length v_call cdr3_aa
TRBD1 TRBJ1-1 15 TRBV27 CASSPISGTETEAFF
TRBD2 TRBJ2-3 14 TRBV9 CASSLAGGLDTQYF
. TRBJ1-5 12 TRBV19 CASMGRGGPQHF
. TRBJ1-4 16 TRBV11-2 CASSLGGLRTNEKLFF
TRBD2 TRBJ2-5 17 TRBV5-1 CASSPVASGGVQETQYF
. TRBJ1-5 13 TRBV7-2 CASSLQGTQPQHF
. TRBJ2-3 16 TRBV30 CAWTLRGRSTRDTQYF
TRBD2 TRBJ2-2 16 TRBV5-1 CASSPIAGGPAGELFF
. TRBJ2-1 15 TRBV4-1 CASSPLPDSYNEQFF
TRBD2 TRBJ2-1 18 TRBV6-1 CASSEVFRLAGRSNEQFF
TRBD1 TRBJ1-5 16 TRBV28 CASSQPGQVVGQPQHF
TRBD1 TRBJ2-5 16 TRBV23-1 CASSLPTGGEGETQYF
TRBD1 TRBJ2-5 16 TRBV4-3 CASSQDLRGRQETQYF
. TRBJ2-1 15 TRBV27 CASSLEPGLINEQFF
TRBD2 TRBJ2-5 16 TRBV4-1 CASSPKGLAGSETQYF
. TRBJ2-5 14 TRBV7-9 CASSPSVGRETQYF
. TRBJ1-2 15 TRBV2 CASSSMGGALGGYTF
. TRBJ1-6 17 TRBV19 CASSPLRESSYNSPLHF
TRBD1 TRBJ1-5 14 TRBV7-2 CASSLKTGVQPQHF
TRBD1 TRBJ2-7 16 TRBV6-4 CASSGAGQGLEYEQYF
TRBD2 TRBJ2-3 16 TRBV5-4 CASSLGTLAGTDTQYF
. TRBJ2-7 14 TRBV30 CAWTRGGHLYEQYF
. TRBJ2-1 14 TRBV4-3 CASSRNGGNNEQFF
. TRBJ1-1 13 TRBV15 CATSSHKNTEAFF
. TRBJ1-3 16 TRBV18 CASSPPLQGFGNTIYF
. TRBJ2-7 15 TRBV5-1 CASSDTTGTTYEQYF
. TRBJ1-1 15 TRBV9 CASSVEAGPNTEAFF
. TRBJ2-7 15 TRBV25-1 CASSDSAGSFYEQYF
TRBD1 TRBJ2-7 14 TRBV9 CASSARDSSYEQYF
TRBD1 TRBJ2-7 14 TRBV4-1 CASSQGEGAGEQYF
. TRBJ1-2 15 TRBV7-2 CASSFSTAPNYGYTF
TRBD2 TRBJ2-2 16 TRBV4-3 CASSQDSGGAPGELFF
TRBD2 TRBJ2-1 17 TRBV4-3 CASSRRHGTSGGGEQFF
. TRBJ2-7 13 TRBV10-1 CASSDQGSYEQYF
. TRBJ1-5 14 TRBV6-1 CASSEWAGIQPQHF
. TRBJ1-1 14 TRBV5-1 CASSFGQQNTEAFF
. TRBJ2-3 16 TRBV5-1 CASSSRLGDSTDTQYF
TRBD2 TRBJ2-1 15 TRBV7-6 CASSPGTSGGNEQFF
TRBD2 TRBJ2-5 15 TRBV6-5 CASSLGLATQETQYF
. TRBJ2-4 14 TRBV2 CASTGVGGKNIQYF
. TRBJ2-7 13 TRBV2 CASKVDSGYEQYF
. TRBJ2-2 15 TRBV30 CAWSLPGGGTGELFF
. TRBJ2-1 15 TRBV18 CASSPGGAGTNEQFF
TRBD1 TRBJ1-1 13 TRBV19 CASRWGQSTEAFF